This T cell receptor beta chain was profiled in a study of T cells in Graves' hyperthyroidism and ophthalmopathy. Study background: It was at initial diagnosis, before any treatment, that peripheral blood was collected. Broader study findings: For ophthalmopathy, model prediction preceded onset by a median roughly 6.2 months. Most clonotypes that expanded in the thyroid above 0.001 also showed up in blood.

Amplification of TCR beta CDR3 regions was performed using RNA transcripts as template. Using the HTBI primer set, a first-round RT-PCR was run on the TCR CDR3. TCRdb ran MiXCR on the multiplex PCR reads and lists one entry per CDR3 protein. The data show roughly 530,000 distinct CDR3 sequences, about 15% seen once. This clonotype was seen more than once but under ten times. Its antigen is still unknown. This CDR3 comprises 15 residues. The germline CDR1 and CDR2 sequences are DFQATT and SNEGSKA (reference sequence). Trimming pared 3 bases from V and 1 base from J, leaving 13 bases between. Material for sequencing was blood. This receptor was taken from a woman aged 18-29 years with Graves' ophthalmopathy. The chain couples TRBV20-1 to TRBJ1-5; a weak D match, TRBD1 (5 bases). The CDR3: CSASGAGRSNQPQHF. Written as DNA, the CDR3 is TGCAGTGCTAGTGGGGCGGGACGAAGCAATCAGCCCCAGCATTTT.